The clone carrying this TCR beta chain was recorded at least ten times. What it binds is not known. This record belongs to a study of T cells in Graves' hyperthyroidism and ophthalmopathy. The study, taken as a whole, reports: In blood, most of the thyroid clonotypes expanded above 0.001 were also present.

PBMCs were obtained from 9.5 to 10 ml fresh peripheral blood. Germline V gene lookup returns CDR1 MNHEY and CDR2 SVGEGT. The CDR3 is 16 amino acids. Deletions cut 6 bases from V and 4 bases from J, with 21 bases between. RNA transcripts were the template for amplifying TCR beta CDR3 regions. An initial round of RT-PCR targeting the TCR CDR3 relied on the HTBI primer set. TCRdb analysed the multiplex PCR reads with MiXCR anew, one entry per CDR3 protein. The table lists about 640,000 distinct CDR3 sequences, roughly 15% of them singletons. The V call is TRBV6-2 or TRBV6-3, the J call TRBJ1-1; D gene uncertain. Material: blood. This sequence was found in a woman aged 50 to 60 with Graves' ophthalmopathy. The CDR3 DNA follows: TGTGCCAGCAGAATGACATCTCTGCTGGTACGCACTGAAGCTTTCTTT. The encoded protein is CASRMTSLLVRTEAFF.